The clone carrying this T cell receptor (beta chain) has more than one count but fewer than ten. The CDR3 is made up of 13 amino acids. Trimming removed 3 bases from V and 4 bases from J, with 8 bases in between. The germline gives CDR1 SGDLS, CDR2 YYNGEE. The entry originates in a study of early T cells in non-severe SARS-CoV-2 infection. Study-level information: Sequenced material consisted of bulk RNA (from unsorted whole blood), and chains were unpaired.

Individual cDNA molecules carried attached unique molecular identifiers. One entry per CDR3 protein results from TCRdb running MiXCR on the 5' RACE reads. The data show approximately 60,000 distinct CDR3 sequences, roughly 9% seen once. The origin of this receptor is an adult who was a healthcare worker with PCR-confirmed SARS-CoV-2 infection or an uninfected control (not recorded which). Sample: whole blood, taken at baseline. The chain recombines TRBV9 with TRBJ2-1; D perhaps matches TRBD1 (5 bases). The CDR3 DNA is TGTGCCAGCAGCGGGAGACAGTACAATGAGCAGTTCTTC. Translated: CASSGRQYNEQFF.